The sequence of this T cell receptor beta chain was determined in a study of T cell responses to AZD1222 COVID-19 vaccine. Study-wide findings and caveats: Reportedly, nearly half the spike-specific TCRs target unmutated variant regions.

TCRdb's copy holds only in-frame clones and misses some; the assay was immunoSEQ multiplex PCR. The sample comprises some 170,000 clones, 90% to 95% of which are singletons, and under 1.1% rests with the top ten. This clone was counted once. The antigen remains unidentified. The germline V and J ends were trimmed by 3 bases and 4 bases, with 10 bases remaining between them. Per the germline V gene, CDR1 is MGHDK and CDR2 is SYGVNS. The CDR3 extends over 14 amino acids. This chain uses TRBV25-1 with TRBJ2-1, with D unclear. The receptor was derived from an adult who received the MenACWY meningococcal vaccine as a control. Source: peripheral blood, taken 28 days after the second dose of the MenACWY control vaccine. The CDR3 nucleotides read TGTGCCAGCAGTGACCCCCAGTATTACAATGAGCAGTTCTTC. Amino acids: CASSDPQYYNEQFF. Looking up the rest from reference TRBV25-1 and TRBJ2-1 gives the full variable domain: EADIYQTPRYLVIGTGKKITLECSQTMGHDKMYWYQQDPGMELHLIHYSYGVNSTEKGDLSSESTVSRIRTEHFPLTLESARPSHTSQYLCASSDPQYYNEQFFGPGTRLTVL.